These T cell receptor beta chains were read from a single sample in a study of blood T cell repertoires in COVID-19. Here immunoSEQ multiplex PCR was the method, and the copy in TCRdb shows in-frame clones only, minus some. The sample has around 150,000 clones, around four fifths seen once. The sample consisted of PBMCs or T cells enriched from blood (not recorded which). Receptors originate from a man in his 70s who had been exposed to COVID-19. Both conserved end residues are part of each CDR3. D genes are given only for firm matches. Size tells how often a clone was seen (once, few, many) or the class of an expanded clone, and some rows leave it out.

.,TRBJ1-2,once,TRBV30,CAWSLAGYTF,TGTGCCTGGAGCTTGGCTGGCTACACCTTC
TRBD1,TRBJ1-1,few,TRBV25-1,CASRGQGAQSEAFF,TGTGCCAGCCGCGGACAGGGGGCGCAATCTGAAGCTTTCTTT
TRBD1,TRBJ1-6,.,TRBV5-4,CASSQGQGDSPLHF,TGTGCCAGCAGCCAGGGACAGGGTGATTCACCCCTCCACTTT
TRBD2,TRBJ2-1,.,TRBV5-1,CASRGTSGRDNEQFF,TGCGCCAGCAGGGGGACTAGCGGGAGAGACAATGAGCAGTTCTTC
TRBD2,TRBJ2-3,.,TRBV6-5,CASSYAWGGSADTQYF,TGTGCCAGCAGTTACGCTTGGGGGGGATCAGCAGATACGCAGTATTTT
TRBD1,TRBJ1-6,.,TRBV5-6,CASSFSPTGEKNSPLHF,TGTGCCAGCAGCTTCTCACCGACAGGGGAAAAGAATTCACCCCTCCACTTT
.,TRBJ1-5,.,TRBV5-6,CASSFGAGNQPQHF,TGTGCCAGCAGCTTCGGAGCAGGGAATCAGCCCCAGCATTTT
TRBD2,TRBJ2-5,few,TRBV9,CASSPRGGPLETQYF,TGTGCCAGCAGCCCCCGCGGGGGGCCCTTAGAGACCCAGTACTTC
TRBD2,TRBJ2-1,.,TRBV3-1/TRBV3-2,CASSQVGAGVYEQFF,TGTGCCAGCAGCCAAGTCGGAGCGGGAGTGTATGAGCAGTTCTTC
TRBD1,TRBJ1-5,.,TRBV28,CASSLWATGADNQPQHF,TGTGCCAGCAGTTTATGGGCCACAGGGGCGGACAATCAGCCCCAGCATTTT
.,TRBJ2-7,.,TRBV11-2,CASSSRTDHEQYF,TGTGCCAGCAGCTCCCGGACAGACCACGAGCAGTACTTC
.,TRBJ2-7,.,TRBV5-5,CASSLEVGAPSYEQYF,TGTGCCAGCAGCTTGGAGGTGGGGGCCCCCTCCTACGAGCAGTACTTC
.,TRBJ1-1,.,TRBV18,CASSPRPSGGIMNTEAFF,TGTGCCAGCTCACCACGCCCATCGGGCGGGATCATGAACACTGAAGCTTTCTTT
.,TRBJ2-3,.,TRBV18,CASSPRSGATDTQYF,TGTGCCAGCTCACCACGGTCAGGGGCGACAGATACGCAGTATTTT
.,TRBJ2-4,.,TRBV9,CASSQGHGSLTKNIQYF,TGTGCCAGCAGCCAGGGCCACGGGAGTCTCACCAAAAACATTCAGTACTTC
.,TRBJ2-7,.,TRBV19,CASSIPGRTDEQYF,TGTGCCAGTAGTATCCCCGGGAGAACCGACGAGCAGTACTTC
TRBD1,TRBJ2-6,.,TRBV27,CASSSLIFGQGASGANVLTF,TGTGCCAGCAGTAGCCTAATTTTTGGACAGGGGGCAAGCGGGGCCAACGTCCTGACTTTC
.,TRBJ2-7,.,TRBV15,CATSRVDYPYEQYF,TGTGCCACCAGCAGAGTAGATTACCCCTACGAGCAGTACTTC
.,TRBJ2-7,.,TRBV6-5,CASSLFPYEQYF,TGTGCCAGCTCCTTATTTCCCTACGAGCAGTACTTC
TRBD1,TRBJ2-3,.,TRBV28,CASSANRDREDTQYF,TGTGCCAGCAGTGCAAACCGGGACAGGGAAGATACGCAGTATTTT
TRBD1,TRBJ1-1,.,TRBV28,CASGDRNTEAFF,TGTGCCAGCGGGGACAGGAACACTGAAGCTTTCTTT
.,TRBJ1-1,.,TRBV19,CASSDLRALMNTEAFF,TGTGCCAGTAGTGACCTGAGGGCCCTCATGAACACTGAAGCTTTCTTT
TRBD1,TRBJ2-1,.,TRBV12-5,CASGSPSGTGESYNEQFF,TGTGCTAGTGGTTCCCCCTCCGGGACAGGAGAATCCTACAATGAGCAGTTCTTC
TRBD2,TRBJ2-7,.,TRBV9,CASSPEVGRDF,TGTGCCAGCAGCCCCGAGGTGGGGAGGGACTTC
TRBD1,TRBJ1-4,.,TRBV9,CASSNQGAGEKLFF,TGTGCCAGCAGTAATCAGGGGGCTGGTGAAAAACTGTTTTTT
.,TRBJ2-2,.,TRBV3-1/TRBV3-2,CASSPVPGGSTGELFF,TGTGCCAGCAGCCCCGTTCCAGGAGGGAGTACCGGGGAGCTGTTTTTT
.,TRBJ2-1,.,TRBV18,CASSPKAGNEQFF,TGTGCCAGCTCTCCCAAAGCGGGCAATGAGCAGTTCTTC
.,TRBJ2-3,.,TRBV7-2,CASSLALGFTDTQYF,TGTGCCAGCAGCTTAGCGCTAGGTTTTACAGATACGCAGTATTTT
.,TRBJ1-1,few,TRBV10-3,CAIRGLTEAFF,TGTGCCATCCGGGGACTTACTGAAGCTTTCTTT
.,TRBJ2-5,.,TRBV4-3,CASSQDGRGAQETQYF,TGCGCCAGCAGCCAAGATGGGAGGGGGGCTCAAGAGACCCAGTACTTC
.,TRBJ1-2,.,TRBV7-8,CASSGETDNYSNYGYTF,TGTGCCAGCAGCGGAGAGACAGACAATTATTCTAACTATGGCTACACCTTC
TRBD1,TRBJ1-3,.,TRBV7-2,CASSLTLGQRNTIYF,TGTGCCAGCAGCTTAACGTTGGGACAGCGAAACACCATATATTTT
TRBD1,TRBJ1-3,.,TRBV18,CASSPPGTGSSGNTIYF,TGTGCCAGCTCACCACCGGGGACAGGGAGCTCTGGAAACACCATATATTTT
TRBD1,TRBJ2-3,.,TRBV25-1,CASSPGTGTDTQYF,TGTGCCAGCAGTCCCGGGACAGGCACAGATACGCAGTATTTT
TRBD2,TRBJ2-3,.,TRBV11-2,CASSARLAGGSTDTQYF,TGTGCCAGCAGCGCCCGACTAGCGGGAGGGAGCACAGATACGCAGTATTTT
.,TRBJ1-2,.,TRBV5-6,CASSLGNGVYGYTF,TGTGCCAGCAGCTTGGGTAACGGGGTCTATGGCTACACCTTC
.,TRBJ1-5,.,TRBV7-2,CASSPLSGVTTGQPQHF,TGTGCCAGCAGCCCCCTATCCGGGGTCACCACAGGGCAGCCCCAGCATTTT
.,TRBJ1-5,.,TRBV7-9,CASSSGGQPQHF,TGTGCCAGCAGTTCGGGGGGTCAGCCCCAGCATTTT
TRBD1,TRBJ1-2,.,TRBV7-9,CASTLGSGQGLNYGYTF,TGTGCCAGCACCTTAGGGTCGGGACAGGGACTCAACTATGGCTACACCTTC
.,TRBJ2-7,.,TRBV5-4,CASSLVWGGAGYEQYF,TGTGCCAGCAGCTTGGTTTGGGGGGGGGCCGGGTACGAGCAGTACTTC
TRBD2,TRBJ2-5,.,TRBV27,CASSWVAGVPQETQYF,TGTGCCAGCAGTTGGGTAGCGGGGGTCCCCCAAGAGACCCAGTACTTC
.,TRBJ1-1,.,TRBV30,CAWRGTGLEAFF,TGTGCCTGGAGGGGAACAGGGCTCGAAGCTTTCTTT
.,TRBJ1-1,once,TRBV9,CASSVDFRPEAFF,TGTGCCAGCAGCGTAGATTTCAGGCCTGAAGCTTTCTTT
.,TRBJ2-7,.,TRBV4-3,CASSQDAGSYEQYF,TGCGCCAGCAGCCAAGACGCGGGCTCCTACGAGCAGTACTTC
TRBD2,TRBJ2-2,.,TRBV18,CASSLLAGVDAGELFF,TGTGCCAGCTCACTACTAGCGGGAGTGGACGCCGGGGAGCTGTTTTTT
.,TRBJ1-2,.,TRBV3-1/TRBV3-2,CATKAGNGRGYTF,TGTGCCACTAAGGCGGGGAATGGACGGGGCTACACCTTC
.,TRBJ2-7,.,TRBV5-8,CASSLRGRSNYEQYF,TGTGCCAGCAGCTTGCGAGGGAGAAGTAACTACGAGCAGTACTTC
TRBD1,TRBJ2-1,.,TRBV28,CASSPRTGTGGNEQFF,TGTGCCAGCAGTCCCCGTACCGGGACAGGGGGCAATGAGCAGTTCTTC
TRBD1,TRBJ2-5,.,TRBV5-4,CASSPRTGETQYF,TGTGCCAGCAGCCCCCGGACAGGGGAGACCCAGTACTTC
.,TRBJ1-1,.,TRBV14,CASGHGGMNTEAFF,TGTGCCAGCGGGCATGGGGGGATGAACACTGAAGCTTTCTTT
.,TRBJ1-2,.,TRBV3-1/TRBV3-2,CASEDSNNSNYGYTF,TGTGCCAGCGAGGACAGTAATAACTCTAACTATGGCTACACCTTC